This T cell receptor (beta chain) was identified during a study of blood T cells in healthy people across ages. PCR was performed a second time for about 7 to 12 cycles using a sample-barcoded 5' primer and a J-beta primer mix. MiXCR, run by TCRdb on the 5' RACE reads, gives a single entry per CDR3 protein. The sample carries roughly 730,000 distinct CDR3 sequences, 56% recorded once. This CDR3 spans 13 amino acids. The germline CDR1 and CDR2 sequences are SGDLS and YYNGEE. V lost 3 bases and J 5 bases, leaving 8 bases between the germline ends. The chain employs TRBV9 and TRBJ2-2; D is unresolved. This receptor was identified in a man aged 40-55 years in good health. The sequencing input was blood. The CDR3 sequence is CASSAYGTGELFF. CDR3 DNA: TGTGCCAGCAGCGCGTACGGGACCGGGGAGCTGTTTTTT.